This T cell receptor beta chain was retrieved from a study of blood T cell repertoires in COVID-19. Study in general: Nucleic acid was either cDNA or gDNA, and it came from T cells, B-cell-depleted T cells, or PBMCs.

V was trimmed by 2 bases and J by 2 bases, leaving 9 bases between them. The CDR3 has 14 amino acids. Germline assignment: CDR1 SGDLS and CDR2 YYNGEE. As handled by the study authors: Estimates of nucleated cell counts were drawn from the amplification of reference gene primers. Some clones are missing from TCRdb's copy, which holds only in-frame ones; the method was immunoSEQ multiplex PCR. V and J calls and clone size are those listed in that table; D and trimming were worked out from the DNA. The sample lists under 200,000 clones; around 83% were seen once. This clonotype was obtained from a human donor in a cohort sampled during active COVID-19. The rearrangement joins TRBV9 to TRBJ2-3, with D possibly being TRBD2 (5 bases). Sample: peripheral blood. CDR3 protein: CASSVSGSTDTQYF. The CDR3 coding sequence is TGTGCCAGCAGCGTCAGCGGTTCCACAGATACGCAGTATTTT.